The 17 T cell receptor beta chains below were found in one sample sequenced in a study of blood T cell repertoires in COVID-19. Measured with immunoSEQ multiplex PCR; TCRdb has only the in-frame clones, and not every one. The sample holds approximately 210,000 clones; roughly 84% are singletons and the top ten take 3% to 4%. Sequences were obtained from peripheral blood. The source is a woman older than 75 with acute or convalescent COVID-19.

The chain is built from TRBV5-1 and TRBJ2-7; 11 nucleotides match TRBD2. The length of the CDR3 is 15 residues. The V and J ends lost 4 bases and 3 bases, in that order; junction bases with no gene match: 6. CDR1 is SGHRS, CDR2 YFSETQ, per germline. The CDR3 DNA follows: TGCGCCAGCAGCCAACTAGCGGGAGCTGACTACGAGCAGTACTTC. Translated: CASSQLAGADYEQYF. Complete variable domain (other parts from reference TRBV5-1 and TRBJ2-7): KAGVTQTPRYLIKTRGQQVTLSCSPISGHRSVSWYQQTPGQGLQFLFEYFSETQRNKGNFPGRFSGRQFSNSRSEMNVSTLELGDSALYLCASSQLAGADYEQYFGPGTRLTVT.

This clone came up a few times. V usage is TRBV2 and J usage is TRBJ2-1; 10 nucleotides agree with TRBD2. This CDR3 has 13 residues. Germline V CDR1 and CDR2: SNHLY, FYNNEI. V trimming: 8 bases; J trimming: 7 bases; junction bases outside the gene matches: 5. CDR3 bases: TGTGCCAGCGTAGCGGGGGGCGGGAATGAGCAGTTCTTC. This translates into CASVAGGGNEQFF.

To note about this clone: Other DNA sequences from this sample encode an identical CDR3 as well. The chain links TRBV30 to TRBJ1-2, with a tentative D call TRBD1 (6 bases). This CDR3 is 13 amino acids long. The germline V gene has CDR1 GTSNPN and CDR2 SVGIG (reference sequence). Trimming shortened V by 0 bases and J by 3 bases, and 8 bases separated the two germline ends. For the CDR3, the DNA is TGTGCCTGGAGTGTAGGGGGGGACTATGGCTACACCTTC. Translated: CAWSVGGDYGYTF.

CDR3: CASRFYRGVDTEAFF. CDR3 DNA: TGTGCAAGTCGCTTCTACAGGGGGGTGGACACTGAAGCTTTCTTT. The rearrangement links TRBV12-2 to TRBJ1-1; the table's D call, TRBD1, was not checked against the DNA. TRBV12-2 represents a pseudogene. This CDR3 region has 15 residues.

This clone was observed once. Here the CDR3 reads CASSLVGTGGSAGELFF. In nucleotides, the CDR3 is TGTGCCAGCAGCTTAGTCGGGACAGGGGGTTCGGCCGGGGAGCTGTTTTTT. The chain carries TRBV7-9 and TRBJ2-2; 11 nucleotides align to TRBD1. Germline CDR1 is SEHNR and CDR2 is FQNEAQ (reference sequence). The CDR3 is 17 residues long. The V and J ends lost 1 base and 6 bases, in that order; junction bases with no gene match: 7.

The V call is TRBV5-1, the J call TRBJ1-6; maybe TRBD1 (5 bases). Germline V gives CDR1 SGHRS, CDR2 YFSETQ. The CDR3 loop spans 14 amino acids. Trimming removed 5 bases at V and 7 bases at J, with 13 bases between. CDR3 sequence reads: CASSWGEANSPLHF. The CDR3, as DNA: TGCGCCAGCAGTTGGGGGGAAGCGAATTCACCCCTCCACTTT.

The V gene is TRBV7-9, the J gene TRBJ2-3, with D maybe TRBD2 (6 bases). The V and J ends lost 0 bases and 4 bases respectively, with 8 bases between them. The CDR3 loop spans 14 amino acids. The germline V gene encodes CDR1 SEHNR and CDR2 FQNEAQ (reference sequence). This chain's CDR3 is CASSLAREADTQYF. The CDR3 DNA follows: TGTGCCAGCAGCTTAGCGAGGGAGGCAGATACGCAGTATTTT.

The V gene is TRBV6-5, the J gene TRBJ2-3, with 7 bases matching TRBD1. Germline V gene sequence: CDR1 MNHEY, CDR2 SVGAGI. The CDR3 is 14 residues long. V gave up 6 bases and J gave up 4 bases; unmatched junction bases: 7. The CDR3 is CASRGGGKPDTQYF. The CDR3 DNA is TGTGCCAGCAGAGGGGGCGGCAAGCCAGATACGCAGTATTTT.

This chain connects TRBV29-1 to TRBJ1-2, with a possible D match to TRBD1 (6 bases). The CDR3 length is 12 residues. V was shortened by 3 bases and J by 4 bases, with 9 bases between the two germline ends. Germline V gene lookup returns CDR1 SQVTM and CDR2 ANQGSEA. This CDR3 is CSVEGAPYGYTF. The DNA for the CDR3 is TGCAGCGTTGAGGGGGCCCCCTATGGCTACACCTTC.

This clone was counted only a few times. V gene TRBV3-1 (or the pseudogene TRBV3-2) combines with J gene TRBJ1-4, with a tentative D call TRBD1 (5 bases). CDR1 LGHDT and CDR2 YNNKEL come from the germline V gene (reference sequence). The V end lost 4 bases, the J end lost 10 bases, and 10 bases lay between the germline ends. The CDR3 spans 12 residues. CDR3 bases: TGTGCCAGCAGCCCCCTGGGGGGAAAACTGTTTTTT. Its protein product is CASSPLGGKLFF.

The chain links TRBV2 to TRBJ1-3; no clear D. The CDR3 sequence is 16 residues long. The germline V gene encodes CDR1 SNHLY and CDR2 FYNNEI. The V and J ends lost 4 bases and 2 bases respectively, with 15 bases between them. CDR3 sequence reads: CASSAQNLNAGNTIYF. DNA for the CDR3: TGTGCCAGCAGTGCCCAGAACCTTAACGCTGGAAACACCATATATTTT.

This chain links TRBV7-2 with TRBJ1-1, with D perhaps matching TRBD1 (6 bases). Germline CDR1 reads SGHTA; CDR2 reads FQGNSA. Trimming pared 5 bases from V and 6 bases from J, leaving 19 bases between. The CDR3 has 15 residues. The CDR3 nucleotides read TGTGCCAGCAGCCTCCACAGGGTTGGTTCATCTGAAGCTTTCTTT. It translates to CASSLHRVGSSEAFF.

The V gene is TRBV29-1, the J gene TRBJ1-1; D call uncertain. V was clipped by 4 bases and J by 0 bases, with 9 bases between them. The CDR3 consists of 13 residues. Looked up from germline, CDR1 is SQVTM and CDR2 is ANQGSEA. The CDR3 protein is CSVVGHLNTEAFF. DNA for the CDR3: TGCAGCGTTGTTGGGCATCTGAACACTGAAGCTTTCTTT.

The J gene is TRBJ2-7, the V gene TRBV18; D is perhaps TRBD1 (5 bases). Germline-derived CDR1 and CDR2 are KGHSH and LQKENI. V was clipped by 3 bases and J by 6 bases, with 12 bases between them. The CDR3 spans 13 residues. DNA for the CDR3: TGTGCCAGCTCACCGGAGACAGAAGGCGAGCAGTACTTC. Protein: CASSPETEGEQYF.

The rearrangement uses TRBV3-1 (or the pseudogene TRBV3-2) and TRBJ1-2, with D perhaps matching TRBD1 (5 bases). V was trimmed by 0 bases and J by 8 bases, leaving 16 bases between them. Germline CDR1 LGHDT, CDR2 YNNKEL (reference sequence). This CDR3 region has 15 residues. The CDR3 spells CASSQDGSGFRGYTF. For the CDR3, the DNA is TGTGCCAGCAGCCAAGATGGTTCAGGGTTCAGAGGCTACACCTTC.

The chain employs TRBV11-3 and TRBJ2-2, with D possibly matching TRBD1 (5 bases). The germline gives CDR1 SGHNT, CDR2 YENEEA. V was clipped by 1 base and J by 4 bases, with 7 bases between them. There are 14 residues in the CDR3. This chain's CDR3 is CASSLGQGTGELFF. CDR3 nucleotides: TGTGCCAGCAGCTTAGGCCAGGGCACCGGGGAGCTGTTTTTT.

The chain combines TRBV7-2 with TRBJ2-2; TRBD1 matches 10 bases. The germline gives CDR1 SGHTA, CDR2 FQGNSA. The CDR3 length is 15 residues. V lost 5 bases, J lost 4 bases, and 4 bases stayed unmatched. The CDR3 loop reads CASSPRTGGTGELFF. CDR3 sequence (DNA): TGTGCCAGCAGCCCTCGGACAGGGGGCACCGGGGAGCTGTTTTTT.